The T cell receptor beta chain described here comes from a study of shared clonotypes between healthy human individuals. Study-level points and caveats: Naive CD4 clonotypes were shared across a handful of donors at 4.5% to 6.5%. Sorted-subset samples were not fully sequenced, rarefaction indicated.

This CDR3 spans 13 amino acids. The germline gives CDR1 MDHEN, CDR2 SYDVKM. V gave up 3 bases and J gave up 13 bases, with 15 bases separating them. Here immunoSEQ multiplex PCR was the method, and the copy in TCRdb shows in-frame clones only, minus some. The sample lists about 1.5 million clones, 95% to 97% occurring once. Comment on this clone: The antigen remains unidentified.

This chain uses TRBV28 with TRBJ2-2, with D perhaps TRBD1 (5 bases). What was sequenced was naive CD4+ T cells sorted from blood. As for subset: CD45RA+ positively selected. The TCR comes from a man aged 30 to 39 in good health. The CDR3 region is CASSLGPVVRLFF. The CDR3 nucleotides read TGTGCCAGCAGTTTGGGGCCCGTCGTTCGGCTGTTTTTT.